These 19 T cell receptor beta chains came from one sample sequenced in a study of blood T cell repertoires in COVID-19. Libraries were prepared by immunoSEQ multiplex PCR; TCRdb keeps only in-frame clonotypes and omits some of them. Seen here are fewer than 85,000 clones, about 85% observed once, and the top ten hold 8.5% to 9.5%. Sample: peripheral blood. Source of these receptors: a human donor in a cohort sampled during active COVID-19.

The CDR3, as DNA: TGTGCCAGTAGTTTGGGGAGCTCTGGAAACACCATATATTTT. The encoded protein is CASSLGSSGNTIYF. The rearrangement joins TRBV19 to TRBJ1-3; D uncertain. Trimming removed 5 bases from V and 0 bases from J, with 8 bases in between. CDR3 length equals 14 residues. Germline V gene sequence: CDR1 LNHDA, CDR2 SQIVND (reference sequence).

This chain connects TRBV14 to TRBJ2-1; 11 bases align to TRBD1. Germline values: CDR1 SGHDN, CDR2 FVKESK. CDR3 length equals 15 residues. V shed 3 bases and J 3 bases; nucleotides not matched to a gene: 1. CDR3 bases: TGTGCCAGCAGCCAGGGGACAGGGGGCTACAATGAGCAGTTCTTC. It yields the protein CASSQGTGGYNEQFF.

This clone showed up just a few times. The rearrangement links TRBV7-9 to TRBJ1-2; D not resolved. Trimming stripped 5 bases from V and 6 bases from J, with 10 bases between. Germline V lookup: CDR1 SEHNR, CDR2 FQNEAQ (reference sequence). The CDR3 extends over 12 amino acids. The CDR3 sequence: CASSPDSDGYTF. CDR3 DNA: TGTGCCAGCAGCCCCGATTCGGATGGCTACACCTTC.

The chain uses TRBV6-6 and TRBJ1-2; possibly TRBD1 for D (6 bases). CDR1 and CDR2 (germline): MNHNY, SVGAGI (reference sequence). Trimming took off 8 bases at V and 4 bases at J, with 14 bases between the two ends. This CDR3 is built from 13 residues. The CDR3: CASGNDRLYGYTF. In nucleotides, the CDR3 is TGTGCCAGCGGAAACGACAGGCTCTATGGCTACACCTTC.

The chain has TRBV5-6 and TRBJ2-7; D gene ambiguous. Germline V gene data show CDR1 as SGHDT and CDR2 as YYEEEE. This CDR3 region has 15 residues. Trimming took off 4 bases at V and 0 bases at J, with 14 bases between the two ends. The CDR3 sequence: CASSPGASSSYEQYF. CDR3 sequence (DNA): TGTGCCAGCAGCCCCGGCGCTAGTAGCTCCTACGAGCAGTACTTC.

V and J are TRBV7-2 and TRBJ2-1; D is unclear. The V gene lost 1 base and the J gene lost 8 bases, with 12 bases spanning the gap. From germline, CDR1 is SGHTA and CDR2 FQGNSA. CDR3 length: 14 residues. The CDR3 loop reads CASSLGSSVYEQFF. DNA of the CDR3: TGTGCCAGCAGCTTAGGTAGTTCCGTCTATGAGCAGTTCTTC.

This chain links TRBV6-6 with TRBJ1-1; D might be TRBD1 (5 bases). CDR3 length: 14 residues. The V gene lost 2 bases and the J gene lost 7 bases, with 14 bases spanning the gap. Germline V lookup: CDR1 MNHNY, CDR2 SVGAGI (reference sequence). CDR3 coding DNA: TGTGCCAGCAGTTACCTGACAGAACGAATTGAAGCTTTCTTT. Translation: CASSYLTERIEAFF.

CDR3 loop: CASSPEWGQGAYEQFF. CDR3 in DNA: TGTGCCAGCTCACCAGAATGGGGACAGGGCGCGTATGAGCAGTTCTTC. The chain couples TRBV18 to TRBJ2-1; 9 nucleotides match TRBD1. CDR3 size: 16 residues. Per germline, CDR1 KGHSH and CDR2 LQKENI. J was trimmed by 8 bases and V by 2 bases; bases with no gene match: 10.

The J gene is TRBJ2-5, the V gene TRBV6-1, with 8 positions matching TRBD2. The CDR3 length is 18 residues. The V segment lost 0 bases and the J segment 1 base; nucleotides outside the gene matches: 10. Germline assignment: CDR1 MNHNS and CDR2 SASEGT. The CDR3 coding sequence is TGTGCCAGCAGTGAAGCGGCGTGGTCTAGCGGGTTCCAAGAGACCCAGTACTTC. Translation gives CASSEAAWSSGFQETQYF.

This sequence joins TRBV19 and TRBJ2-5; 10 bases fit TRBD1. The CDR3 is made up of 13 amino acids. Germline CDR1 LNHDA, CDR2 SQIVND (reference sequence). V shed 8 bases, J shed 3 bases, and the junction held 3 bases outside the gene matches. The CDR3 nucleotides are TGTGCCAGTCGGGACAGGGGAAAAGAGACCCAGTACTTC. Translating gives CASRDRGKETQYF.

V is TRBV20-1 and J is TRBJ2-7, with 9 nucleotides matching TRBD2. Germline CDR1 and CDR2: DFQATT and SNEGSKA (reference sequence). J was trimmed by 2 bases and V by 3 bases; bases with no gene match: 11. CDR3 length: 16 residues. DNA for the CDR3: TGCAGTGCTAGTGGGGTCATAGCGGGGGCAGCCTACGAGCAGTACTTC. Its translation is CSASGVIAGAAYEQYF.

J is TRBJ2-3 and V is TRBV5-1; 10 nucleotides line up with TRBD1. The CDR3 totals 15 residues. V lost 4 bases to trimming and J lost 1 base; unmatched junction nucleotides: 3. From germline, CDR1 is SGHRS and CDR2 YFSETQ. The DNA for the CDR3 is TGCGCCAGCAGCCTAGACAGGGGGCGCACAGATACGCAGTATTTT. This translates into CASSLDRGRTDTQYF. Together with reference TRBV5-1 and TRBJ2-3, the CDR3 gives the full variable domain: KAGVTQTPRYLIKTRGQQVTLSCSPISGHRSVSWYQQTPGQGLQFLFEYFSETQRNKGNFPGRFSGRQFSNSRSEMNVSTLELGDSALYLCASSLDRGRTDTQYFGPGTRLTVL.

The rearrangement uses TRBV5-1 and TRBJ2-3, with 12 bases identical to TRBD2. The length of the CDR3 is 20 residues. Germline loops: CDR1 SGHRS, CDR2 YFSETQ. J gave up 2 bases and V 3 bases, and 16 bases lay outside the gene matches. The CDR3 sequence: CASSSRTSGIHPFYTDTQYF. The CDR3 DNA follows: TGCGCCAGCAGCTCACGGACTAGCGGGATTCACCCCTTTTACACAGATACGCAGTATTTT.

To note about this clone: At one end the junction does not follow the germline gene, possibly because of a read error. The CDR3 DNA reads TGTGCCAGCTCACGGGACAGGGGGCGCAAACAGCCCCAGCATTTT. Its translation is CASSRDRGRKQPQHF. The V and J genes are TRBV18 and TRBJ1-5, with 12 nucleotides matching TRBD1. The CDR3 extends over 15 amino acids. Germline CDR1 KGHSH, CDR2 LQKENI. Drawing the rest from reference TRBV18 and TRBJ1-5, the complete variable domain is NAGVMQNPRHLVRRRGQEARLRCSPMKGHSHVYWYRQLPEEGLKFMVYLQKENIIDESGMPKERFSAEFPKEGPSILRIQQVVRGDSAAYFCASSRDRGRKQPQHFGDGTRLSIL.

This clone was observed a few times. The rearrangement joins TRBV19 to TRBJ2-1; D remains unclear. Trimming pared 10 bases from V and 1 base from J, leaving 11 bases between. Germline V gene data show CDR1 as LNHDA and CDR2 as SQIVND (reference sequence). This CDR3 comprises 13 residues. As DNA, the CDR3 is TGTGCCACCAGTAAGTCTTCCTACAATGAGCAGTTCTTC. Its protein product is CATSKSSYNEQFF.

This chain links TRBV6-5 with TRBJ2-7, with D possibly TRBD1 on 6 matching bases. The germline V and J ends were trimmed by 4 bases and 4 bases, with 17 bases remaining between them. CDR3 size: 15 residues. The germline V gene has CDR1 MNHEY and CDR2 SVGAGI. CDR3 protein: CASSWPQQGVYEQYF. The CDR3 region has the DNA TGTGCCAGCAGTTGGCCCCAACAGGGCGTATACGAGCAGTACTTC.

The chain links TRBV7-9 to TRBJ1-5, with D uncertain. The CDR3 spans 14 residues. Germline V gene data show CDR1 as SEHNR and CDR2 as FQNEAQ (reference sequence). The ends were cut back, 0 bases at V and 1 base at J, with 4 bases in the middle. The CDR3 nucleotides are TGTGCCAGCAGCTTAGCGGCAAGCAATCAGCCCCAGCATTTT. It is translated as CASSLAASNQPQHF.

This clone turned up a few times. V gene TRBV27 combines with J gene TRBJ2-1, with a possible D match to TRBD1 (6 bases). The CDR3 consists of 16 residues. Germline-derived CDR1 and CDR2 are MNHEY and SMNVEV (reference sequence). V dropped 6 bases and J dropped 2 bases, with 17 bases sitting between them. The CDR3 DNA is TGTGCCAGCAGATTTCAGGGGAATCTACCCTACAATGAGCAGTTCTTC. It yields the protein CASRFQGNLPYNEQFF.

J is TRBJ1-1 and V is TRBV6-2 or TRBV6-3; no definite D call. The germline V gene encodes CDR1 MNHEY and CDR2 SVGEGT. The CDR3 spans 12 residues. V gave up 5 bases and J gave up 5 bases, with 9 bases separating them. CDR3 region: CASSTVGTEAFF. The CDR3 DNA follows: TGTGCCAGCAGTACAGTTGGGACTGAAGCTTTCTTT.